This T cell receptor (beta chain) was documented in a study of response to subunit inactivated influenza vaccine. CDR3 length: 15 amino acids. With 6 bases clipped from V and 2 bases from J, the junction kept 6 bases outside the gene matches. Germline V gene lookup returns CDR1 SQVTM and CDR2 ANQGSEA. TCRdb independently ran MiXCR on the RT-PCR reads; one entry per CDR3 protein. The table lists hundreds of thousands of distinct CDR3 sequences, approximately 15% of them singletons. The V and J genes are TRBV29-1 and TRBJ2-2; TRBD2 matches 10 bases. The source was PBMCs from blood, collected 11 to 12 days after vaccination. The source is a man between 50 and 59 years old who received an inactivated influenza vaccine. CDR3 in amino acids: CSVGLADVNTGELFF. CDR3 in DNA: TGCAGCGTAGGACTAGCGGATGTTAACACCGGGGAGCTGTTTTTT.